Listed here are 15 T cell receptor beta chains from one sample, sequenced in a study of shared clonotypes between healthy human individuals. Assay used: immunoSEQ multiplex PCR; TCRdb lists only in-frame clones, some missing. Here the sample spans about 600,000 clones, around 81% being singletons. The sample comprised PBMCs. The receptors come from a woman aged 40-49 years in good health. Some clones in this sample may be carry-over from other donors' samples.

V gene TRBV19 combines with J gene TRBJ1-1; 7 bases fit TRBD1. V dropped 7 bases and J dropped 1; count of bases not matched to a gene: 18. There are 18 residues in the CDR3. CDR1 is LNHDA and CDR2 is SQIVND in the germline V gene (reference sequence). DNA of the CDR3: TGTGCCAGTACCATGGCGGGGGGTAAGGGACAGAAGAACACTGAAGCTTTCTTT. Translated, it gives CASTMAGGKGQKNTEAFF.

Only a few counts were recorded for this clone. The chain carries TRBV9 and TRBJ1-3; D is unclear. CDR3 size: 14 residues. V was trimmed by 1 base and J by 0 bases, leaving 5 bases between them. The V gene's germline CDR1 is SGDLS and CDR2 YYNGEE. The chain's CDR3 is CASSVSGSGNTIYF. DNA of the CDR3: TGTGCCAGCAGCGTATCCGGCTCTGGAAACACCATATATTTT.

The V call is TRBV18, the J call TRBJ2-2; 7 nucleotides align to TRBD2. This CDR3 has 16 residues. CDR1 KGHSH and CDR2 LQKENI come from the germline V gene. With V trimmed by 6 bases and J by 1 base, 8 bases remained unmatched. This CDR3 is CASSLGLAENTGELFF. The CDR3, as DNA: TGTGCCAGCTCTCTCGGGCTAGCGGAGAACACCGGGGAGCTGTTTTTT. Full variable domain (rest looked up from reference TRBV18 and TRBJ2-2): NAGVMQNPRHLVRRRGQEARLRCSPMKGHSHVYWYRQLPEEGLKFMVYLQKENIIDESGMPKERFSAEFPKEGPSILRIQQVVRGDSAAYFCASSLGLAENTGELFFGEGSRLTVL.

The count of this clone is one. The CDR3 region has the DNA TGTGCCAGCAGTTTAAGTTTGCGGGAGAACCAAGAGACCCAGTACTTC. Translating it yields CASSLSLRENQETQYF. The rearrangement links TRBV27 to TRBJ2-5, with 7 nucleotides matching TRBD2. This CDR3 spans 16 amino acids. V trimming: 2 bases; J trimming: 0 bases; junction bases outside the gene matches: 6. Germline V gene sequence: CDR1 MNHEY, CDR2 SMNVEV (reference sequence).

In this sample, this clone turned up a few times. This sample also contains other DNA sequences that code for the same CDR3. The chain combines TRBV9 with TRBJ1-1; no firm D call. CDR3 length: 14 amino acids. Trimming took off 0 bases at V and 0 bases at J, with 6 bases between the two ends. CDR1 is SGDLS, CDR2 YYNGEE, per germline. This CDR3 is CASSVAPMNTEAFF. The DNA of the CDR3 is TGTGCCAGCAGCGTAGCCCCTATGAACACTGAAGCTTTCTTT.

V is TRBV19 and J is TRBJ2-7; D is possibly TRBD2 (6 bases). The V and J ends lost 5 bases and 0 bases respectively, with 11 bases between them. CDR3 size: 14 residues. Germline lookup yields CDR1 LNHDA and CDR2 SQIVND (reference sequence). CDR3 in amino acids: CASSPGLGSYEQYF. For the CDR3, the DNA is TGTGCCAGTAGTCCGGGACTGGGCTCCTACGAGCAGTACTTC.

The chain is built from TRBV7-2 and TRBJ1-2; D call uncertain. CDR1 is SGHTA and CDR2 is FQGNSA in the germline V gene. The CDR3 is made up of 14 amino acids. Between the trimmed V and J ends, which lost 1 base and 4 bases, there was a span of 10 bases. CDR3 sequence (DNA): TGTGCCAGCAGCTTAGTTGGCACCCTCTATGGCTACACCTTC. This encodes CASSLVGTLYGYTF. The whole variable domain, remainder taken from reference TRBV7-2 and TRBJ1-2, is GAGVSQSPSNKVTEKGKDVELRCDPISGHTALYWYRQSLGQGLEFLIYFQGNSAPDKSGLPSDRFSAERTGGSVSTLTIQRTQQEDSAVYLCASSLVGTLYGYTFGSGTRLTVV.

The genes are TRBV5-1 and TRBJ1-2, with 7 bases matching TRBD1. In germline, CDR1 is SGHRS, CDR2 YFSETQ. This CDR3 region has 14 residues. The ends lost 4 bases at V and 5 bases at J; junction bases unmatched: 8. CDR3 residues: CASSADATGYGYTF. CDR3 in DNA: TGCGCCAGCAGCGCCGATGCGACAGGGTATGGCTACACCTTC.

This clone was observed a single time. This same CDR3 is encoded by further DNA sequences in the sample. The V gene is TRBV18, the J gene TRBJ1-1; 10 bases match TRBD1. The CDR3 covers 15 residues. V gave up 3 bases and J gave up 1 base; unmatched junction bases: 2. Germline CDR1 and CDR2: KGHSH and LQKENI. This CDR3 is CASSPRTGGNTEAFF. The CDR3 nucleotides are TGTGCCAGCTCACCGAGGACAGGGGGGAACACTGAAGCTTTCTTT.

The rearrangement joins TRBV5-1 to TRBJ2-3; D may be TRBD2 (5 bases). The CDR3 sequence is 16 residues long. Germline V gene lookup returns CDR1 SGHRS and CDR2 YFSETQ. The V end lost 4 bases, the J end lost 0 bases, and 15 bases lay between the germline ends. Here the CDR3 DNA reads TGCGCCAGCAGCGAGGACTTAATGTTAAGCACAGATACGCAGTATTTT. This encodes CASSEDLMLSTDTQYF.

The chain has TRBV6-4 and TRBJ2-1; 10 bases are a match to TRBD2. The V and J ends lost 0 bases and 8 bases, in that order; junction bases with no gene match: 7. Germline loops: CDR1 MRHNA, CDR2 SNTAGT. The CDR3 runs 16 residues. CDR3 sequence: CASSDSILAGQHEQFF. CDR3 DNA: TGTGCCAGCAGTGACTCGATACTAGCGGGACAACATGAGCAGTTCTTC.

V is TRBV28 and J is TRBJ1-5; a weak D match, TRBD1 (5 bases). The germline CDR1 and CDR2 sequences are MDHEN and SYDVKM. V lost 6 bases and J 2 bases, leaving 14 bases between the germline ends. The CDR3 loop spans 15 amino acids. The CDR3 DNA reads as TGTGCCAGCAGGGGGACGGGGCGAGGCAATCAGCCCCAGCATTTT. Translated, it gives CASRGTGRGNQPQHF.

The chain links TRBV7-2 to TRBJ2-3; 7 positions match TRBD1. J was trimmed by 3 bases and V by 5 bases; bases with no gene match: 8. The CDR3 sequence is 15 residues long. CDR1 and CDR2 (germline): SGHTA, FQGNSA. DNA for the CDR3: TGTGCCAGCAGCCGGAGACAGGGTGATACAGATACGCAGTATTTT. Amino acid sequence: CASSRRQGDTDTQYF.

This rearrangement joins TRBV21-1 to TRBJ2-5. TRBV21-1 is a listed pseudogene. The length of the CDR3 is 13 residues. The chain's CDR3 is CAYAPANVETQYF. In DNA form, the CDR3 reads TGTGCCTATGCCCCAGCAAATGTTGAGACCCAGTACTTC.

The chain couples TRBV7-8 to TRBJ1-5; D is unresolved. V shed 5 bases and J shed 5 bases, with 16 bases lying between them. The CDR3 totals 15 residues. Germline CDR1 reads SGHVS; CDR2 reads FQNEAQ. CDR3 in DNA: TGTGCCAGCAGCCCCGGTGCAGCAAACCATCAGCCCCAGCATTTT. Protein: CASSPGAANHQPQHF.